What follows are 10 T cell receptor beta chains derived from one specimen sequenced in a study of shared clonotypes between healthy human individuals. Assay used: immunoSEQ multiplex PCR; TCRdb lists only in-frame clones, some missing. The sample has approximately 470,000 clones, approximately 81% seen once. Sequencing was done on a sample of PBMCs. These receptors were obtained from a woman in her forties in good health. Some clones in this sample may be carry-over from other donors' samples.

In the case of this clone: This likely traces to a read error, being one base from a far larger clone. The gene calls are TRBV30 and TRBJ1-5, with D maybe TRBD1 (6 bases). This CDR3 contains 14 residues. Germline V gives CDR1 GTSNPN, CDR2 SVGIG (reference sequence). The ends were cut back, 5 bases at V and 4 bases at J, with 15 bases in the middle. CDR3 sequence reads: CAWGTGTLNQPQHF. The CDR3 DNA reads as TGTGCCTGGGGTACCGGGACACTAAATCAGCCCCAGCATTTT.

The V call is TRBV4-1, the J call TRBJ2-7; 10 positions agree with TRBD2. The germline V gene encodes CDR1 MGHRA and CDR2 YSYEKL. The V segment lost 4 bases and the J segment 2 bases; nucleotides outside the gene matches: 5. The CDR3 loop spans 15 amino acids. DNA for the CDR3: TGCGCCAGCAGCCGAGCAGCGGGAGGGCCCTACGAGCAGTACTTC. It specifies CASSRAAGGPYEQYF.

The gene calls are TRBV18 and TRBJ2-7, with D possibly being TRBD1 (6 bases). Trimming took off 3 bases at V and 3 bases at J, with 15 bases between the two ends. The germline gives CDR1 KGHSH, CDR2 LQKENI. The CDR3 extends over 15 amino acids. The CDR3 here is CASSPTGPFNYEQYF. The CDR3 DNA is TGTGCCAGCTCACCGACAGGACCATTTAACTACGAGCAGTACTTC.

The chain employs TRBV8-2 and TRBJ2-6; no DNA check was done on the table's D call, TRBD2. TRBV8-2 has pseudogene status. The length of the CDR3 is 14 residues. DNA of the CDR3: TGTGGCATACTAGACCAAAGTCGGGCCAACGTCCTGACTTTC. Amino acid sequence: CGILDQSRANVLTF.

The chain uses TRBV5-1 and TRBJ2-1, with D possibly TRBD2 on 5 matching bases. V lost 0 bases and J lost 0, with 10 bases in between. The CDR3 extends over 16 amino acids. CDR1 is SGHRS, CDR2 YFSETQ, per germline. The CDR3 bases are TGCGCCAGCAGCTTGGGTGGGGAGAGCTCCTACAATGAGCAGTTCTTC. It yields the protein CASSLGGESSYNEQFF.

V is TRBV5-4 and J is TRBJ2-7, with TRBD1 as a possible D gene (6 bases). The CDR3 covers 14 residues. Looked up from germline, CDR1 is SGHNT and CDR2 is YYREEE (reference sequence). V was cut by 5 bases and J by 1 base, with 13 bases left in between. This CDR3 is CASRTDRTSYEQYF. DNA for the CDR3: TGTGCCAGCAGAACTGACAGGACTTCCTACGAGCAGTACTTC.

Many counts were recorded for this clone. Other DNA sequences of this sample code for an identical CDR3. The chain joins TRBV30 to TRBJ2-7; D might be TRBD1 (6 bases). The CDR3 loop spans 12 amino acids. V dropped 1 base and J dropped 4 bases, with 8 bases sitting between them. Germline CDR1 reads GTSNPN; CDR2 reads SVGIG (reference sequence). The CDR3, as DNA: TGTGCCTGGAGTGGGGGGCGTTACGAGCAGTACTTC. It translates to CAWSGGRYEQYF.

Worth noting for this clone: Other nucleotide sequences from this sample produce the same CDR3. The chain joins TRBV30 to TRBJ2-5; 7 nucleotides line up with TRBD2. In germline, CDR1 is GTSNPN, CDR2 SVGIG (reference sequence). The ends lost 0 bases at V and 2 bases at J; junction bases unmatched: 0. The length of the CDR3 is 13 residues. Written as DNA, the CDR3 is TGTGCCTGGAGTGTCGGGGGGCAAGAGACCCAGTACTTC. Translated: CAWSVGGQETQYF.

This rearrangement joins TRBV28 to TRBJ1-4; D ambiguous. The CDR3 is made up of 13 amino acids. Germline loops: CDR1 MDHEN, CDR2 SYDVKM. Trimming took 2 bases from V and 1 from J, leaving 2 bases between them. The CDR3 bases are TGTGCCAGCAGTTTACAAACTAATGAAAAACTGTTTTTT. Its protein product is CASSLQTNEKLFF.

The CDR3 sequence: CASSPPRGNTEAFF. CDR3 DNA: TGTGCCAGCTCACCACCCCGAGGGAACACTGAAGCTTTCTTT. The chain combines TRBV18 with TRBJ1-1; D remains ambiguous. CDR1 is KGHSH, CDR2 LQKENI, per germline. The CDR3 has 14 amino acids. V was shortened by 0 bases and J by 1 base, with 6 bases between the two germline ends.